One T cell receptor beta chain is described in this entry. This sample includes further DNA sequences coding for the same CDR3. The sample belongs to a study of shared clonotypes between healthy human individuals. This CDR3 region has 15 residues. Germline lookup yields CDR1 SGHRS and CDR2 YFSETQ. V gave up 4 bases and J gave up 3 bases; unmatched junction bases: 4. The assay was immunoSEQ multiplex PCR, and TCRdb's table has in-frame clones only and misses some. Of over 2 million clones in the sample, over 85% were seen once. The clonotype comes from a young man in good health. The chain recombines TRBV5-1 with TRBJ2-1; 10 bases map to TRBD1. The sequencing input was naive CD4+ T cells sorted from blood. Subset indicated: CD45RA+ positively selected. CDR3 sequence (DNA): TGCGCCAGCAGCCCCGGGACAGGGGTCTACAATGAGCAGTTCTTC. Translation gives CASSPGTGVYNEQFF.